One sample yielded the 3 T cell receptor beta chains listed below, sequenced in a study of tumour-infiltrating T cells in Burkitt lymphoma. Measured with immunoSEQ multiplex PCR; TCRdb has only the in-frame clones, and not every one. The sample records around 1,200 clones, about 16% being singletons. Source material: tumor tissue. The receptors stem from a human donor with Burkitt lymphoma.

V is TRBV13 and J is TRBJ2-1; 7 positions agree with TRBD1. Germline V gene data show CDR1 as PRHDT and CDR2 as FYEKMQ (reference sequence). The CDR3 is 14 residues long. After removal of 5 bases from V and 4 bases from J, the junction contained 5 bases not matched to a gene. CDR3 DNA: TGTGCCAGCAGCAGACAGGGATCGTACAATGAGCAGTTCTTC. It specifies CASSRQGSYNEQFF.

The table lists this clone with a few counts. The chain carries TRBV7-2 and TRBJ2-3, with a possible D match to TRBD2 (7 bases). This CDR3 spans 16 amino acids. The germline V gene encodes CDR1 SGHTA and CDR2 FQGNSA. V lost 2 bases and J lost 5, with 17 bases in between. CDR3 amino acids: CASSLKGGGPGDTQYF. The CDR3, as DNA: TGTGCCAGCAGCTTAAAAGGGGGGGGGCCGGGAGATACGCAGTATTTT.

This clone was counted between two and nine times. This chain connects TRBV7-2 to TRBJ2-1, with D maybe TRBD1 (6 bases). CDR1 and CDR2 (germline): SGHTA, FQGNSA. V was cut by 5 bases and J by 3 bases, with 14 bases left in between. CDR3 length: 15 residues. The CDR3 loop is CASSPDGQHYNEQFF. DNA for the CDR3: TGTGCCAGCAGCCCAGACGGACAGCACTACAATGAGCAGTTCTTC. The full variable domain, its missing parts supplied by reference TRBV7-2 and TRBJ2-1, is GAGVSQSPSNKVTEKGKDVELRCDPISGHTALYWYRQSLGQGLEFLIYFQGNSAPDKSGLPSDRFSAERTGGSVSTLTIQRTQQEDSAVYLCASSPDGQHYNEQFFGPGTRLTVL.